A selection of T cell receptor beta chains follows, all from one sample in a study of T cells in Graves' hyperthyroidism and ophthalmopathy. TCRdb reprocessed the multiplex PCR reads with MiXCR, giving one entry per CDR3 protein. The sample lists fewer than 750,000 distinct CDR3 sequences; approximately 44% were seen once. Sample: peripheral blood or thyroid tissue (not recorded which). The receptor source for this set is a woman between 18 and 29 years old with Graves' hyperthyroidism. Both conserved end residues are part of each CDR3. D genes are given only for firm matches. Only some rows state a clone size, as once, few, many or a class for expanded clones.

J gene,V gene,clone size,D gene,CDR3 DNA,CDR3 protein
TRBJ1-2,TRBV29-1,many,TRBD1,TGCAGCCTATCCCTTATGGGACAGGGCGATGGCTACACCTTC,CSLSLMGQGDGYTF
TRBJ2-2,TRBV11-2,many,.,TGTGCCAGCAGCCGCACAGGGTTATTGGGGGAGCTGTTTTTT,CASSRTGLLGELFF
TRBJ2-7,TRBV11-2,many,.,TGTGCCAGCAGCTTAGGTAGGGCTAGCGCGTTACCTATCCCCCCCTACGAGCAGTACTTC,CASSLGRASALPIPPYEQYF
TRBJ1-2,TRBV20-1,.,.,TGCAGTGCTAGAGATCAGGCAGGGGAAGTGGGCTACACCTTC,CSARDQAGEVGYTF
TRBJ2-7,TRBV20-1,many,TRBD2,TGCAGTGCTAAGGAGTATCCGGGACTAGCGGGTTCTGGCCCCTACGAGCAGTACTTC,CSAKEYPGLAGSGPYEQYF
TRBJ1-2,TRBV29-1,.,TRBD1,TGCAGCGTTCGGACAGGGGGCGTCTATGGCTACACCTTC,CSVRTGGVYGYTF
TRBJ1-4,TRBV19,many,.,TGTGCCAGTAGAGGCAGGGGCACAACTAATGAAAAACTGTTTTTT,CASRGRGTTNEKLFF
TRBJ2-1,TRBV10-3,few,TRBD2,TGTGCCATCAGGAGGACTAGCGGGAGTTACAATGAGCAGTTCTTC,CAIRRTSGSYNEQFF
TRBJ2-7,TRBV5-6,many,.,TGTGCCAGCAGCTTTGTGGAGAGAACGTCGGCCCACGAGCAGTACTTC,CASSFVERTSAHEQYF
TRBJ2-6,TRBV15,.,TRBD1,TGTGCCACCAGCAGCGGCCTGGGACAGGGGGCCTCTGGGGCCAACGTCCTGACTTTC,CATSSGLGQGASGANVLTF
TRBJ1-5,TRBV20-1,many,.,TGCAGTGCTAGCTGGGGTGAGAGTCAGCCCCAGCATTTT,CSASWGESQPQHF
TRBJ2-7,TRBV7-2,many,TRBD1,TGTGCCAGCAGCTTGTGGGGGACAGGCCCCTACGAGCAGTACTTC,CASSLWGTGPYEQYF
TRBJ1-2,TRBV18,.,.,TGTGCCAGCTCACCAATTATGGAGGCGGGAGGCTACACCTTC,CASSPIMEAGGYTF
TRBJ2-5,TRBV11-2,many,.,TGTGCCAGCAGCTTAGTGTTTGGGGGAGAGGCCGAGACCCAGTACTTC,CASSLVFGGEAETQYF
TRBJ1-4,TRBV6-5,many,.,TGTGCCAGCAGTTACGGCCTGATGGGGGAAAAACTGTTTTTT,CASSYGLMGEKLFF
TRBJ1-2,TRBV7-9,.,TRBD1,TGTGCCAGCAGCTTAGGGGTGGGACAGGGGTTAGGCTACACCTTC,CASSLGVGQGLGYTF
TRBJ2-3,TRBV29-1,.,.,TGCAGCGTTGTAAAGAACTGGGAACCTACAGATACGCAGTATTTT,CSVVKNWEPTDTQYF
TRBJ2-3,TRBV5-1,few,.,TGCGCCAGCTCCCCTCGGGACGGCGTTTCAGCAGATACGCAGTATTTT,CASSPRDGVSADTQYF
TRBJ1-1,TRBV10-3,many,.,TGTGCCATCAGAGTCCCCCCGGGGTACACTGAAGCTTTCTTT,CAIRVPPGYTEAFF
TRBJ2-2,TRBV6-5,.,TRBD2,TGTGCCAGCAGTTACGAGCGGGGCTTAGCTCACACCGGGGAGCTGTTTTTT,CASSYERGLAHTGELFF
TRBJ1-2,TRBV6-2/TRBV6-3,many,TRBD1,TGTGCCAGCAGTTACGACAGGGTTGGCTACACCTTC,CASSYDRVGYTF
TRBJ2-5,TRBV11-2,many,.,TGTGCCAGCAGCTTAGAATCTGGAGGGGGGAAGACCCAGTACTTC,CASSLESGGGKTQYF
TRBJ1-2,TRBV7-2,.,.,TGTGCCAGCAGCTTAGACTCCACTGGCTACACCTTC,CASSLDSTGYTF
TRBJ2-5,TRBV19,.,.,TGTGCCAGTAGTATCGGACCCCGGACTGTGGCAATGAAAGAGACCCAGTACTTC,CASSIGPRTVAMKETQYF
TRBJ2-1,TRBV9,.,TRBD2,TGTGCCAGCAGCTATAGCGGGAGGGAAGGGGATGAGCAGTTCTTC,CASSYSGREGDEQFF
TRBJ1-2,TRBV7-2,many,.,TGTGCCAGCAGCTCCGGACGGGGCGAGGGGTATGGCTACACCTTC,CASSSGRGEGYGYTF
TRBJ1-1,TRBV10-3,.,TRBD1,TGTGCCATCAGTGAGGCAGGGGGAGTGAACACTGAAGCTTTCTTT,CAISEAGGVNTEAFF
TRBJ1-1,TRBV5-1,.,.,TGCGCCAGCAGCTCAGGGGTCCGGTCGCACACTGAAGCTTTCTTT,CASSSGVRSHTEAFF
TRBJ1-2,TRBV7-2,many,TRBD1,TGTGCCAGCAGCTTTGAACAGGGGGATTTAGGCTATGGCTACACCTTC,CASSFEQGDLGYGYTF
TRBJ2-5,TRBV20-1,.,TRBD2,TGCAGTGCTAGAGATGGCGGGAGTAACGGGTACTTC,CSARDGGSNGYF
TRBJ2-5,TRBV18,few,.,TGTGCCAGCTCACCACAGGAGAGAGGAAAGACCCAGTACTTC,CASSPQERGKTQYF
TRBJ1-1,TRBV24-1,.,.,TGTGCCACCACAAGTGGGGCTAGCAACACTGAAGCTTTCTTT,CATTSGASNTEAFF
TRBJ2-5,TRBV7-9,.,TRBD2,TGTGCCAGCAGCTTTGTCGGCGGGAGAGAGACCCAGTACTTC,CASSFVGGRETQYF
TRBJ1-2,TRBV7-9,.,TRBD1,TGTGCCAGCAGCTTGAGGGGGCGGGCGGAAGCTAACTATGGCTACACCTTC,CASSLRGRAEANYGYTF
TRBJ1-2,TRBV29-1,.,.,TGCAGCGTTGACGGGGGTACCCATGGCTACACCTTC,CSVDGGTHGYTF
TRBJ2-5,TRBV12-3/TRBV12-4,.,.,TGTGCCAGCAGTTTAGGACTAGAAGGAGAGACCCGGTACTTC,CASSLGLEGETRYF
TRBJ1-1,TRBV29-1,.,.,TGCAGTTTAGGTGACAGGTCGAACACTGAAGCTTTCTTT,CSLGDRSNTEAFF